The clone carrying this T cell receptor (beta chain) came up once. The CDR3 spans 14 residues. V was clipped by 10 bases and J by 5 bases; unmatched bases: 10. The germline V gene has CDR1 WSHSY and CDR2 SAAADI. The sample belongs to a study of cytotoxic CD8 clonotypes in ibrutinib-treated CLL. Looking at the study overall: The subjects consisted of about 10 relapsed/refractory and some 14 treatment-naive individuals, with some 18 IGHV unmutated.

Profiling relied on immunoSEQ multiplex PCR, and the TCRdb table lists in-frame clones only, not all of them. The sample includes 270,000 or so clones, roughly 76% of them seen just once. The input for sequencing was PBMCs, taken at disease progression, from a patient treated with ibrutinib. The sequence derives from a human donor with chronic lymphocytic leukemia. This sequence joins TRBV10-2 and TRBJ2-3, with 9 nucleotides matching TRBD1. CDR3 sequence reads: CATKQDRGRDTQYF. Written as DNA, the CDR3 is TGCGCCACCAAACAGGACAGGGGACGAGATACGCAGTATTTT.